This T cell receptor beta chain stems from a study of T cell changes during pregnancy in multiple sclerosis. Germline V CDR1 and CDR2: SEHNR, FQNEAQ (reference sequence). The CDR3 contains 15 residues. V dropped 1 base and J dropped 2; count of bases not matched to a gene: 5. Using immunoSEQ multiplex PCR, the repertoire was profiled, and TCRdb retains in-frame clones only, with some absent. This sample carries about 67,000 clones, 92% of them seen once, and the ten largest clones take approximately 1.6%. The receptor's source is a female donor in good health, enrolled as a control in a pregnancy study. This material consisted of peripheral blood, taken in the first trimester of pregnancy. The chain uses TRBV7-9 and TRBJ2-7; 7 bases are a match to TRBD1. CDR3 sequence: CASSLEGGGTYEQYF. For the CDR3, the DNA is TGTGCCAGCAGCTTAGAAGGGGGCGGAACCTACGAGCAGTACTTC.